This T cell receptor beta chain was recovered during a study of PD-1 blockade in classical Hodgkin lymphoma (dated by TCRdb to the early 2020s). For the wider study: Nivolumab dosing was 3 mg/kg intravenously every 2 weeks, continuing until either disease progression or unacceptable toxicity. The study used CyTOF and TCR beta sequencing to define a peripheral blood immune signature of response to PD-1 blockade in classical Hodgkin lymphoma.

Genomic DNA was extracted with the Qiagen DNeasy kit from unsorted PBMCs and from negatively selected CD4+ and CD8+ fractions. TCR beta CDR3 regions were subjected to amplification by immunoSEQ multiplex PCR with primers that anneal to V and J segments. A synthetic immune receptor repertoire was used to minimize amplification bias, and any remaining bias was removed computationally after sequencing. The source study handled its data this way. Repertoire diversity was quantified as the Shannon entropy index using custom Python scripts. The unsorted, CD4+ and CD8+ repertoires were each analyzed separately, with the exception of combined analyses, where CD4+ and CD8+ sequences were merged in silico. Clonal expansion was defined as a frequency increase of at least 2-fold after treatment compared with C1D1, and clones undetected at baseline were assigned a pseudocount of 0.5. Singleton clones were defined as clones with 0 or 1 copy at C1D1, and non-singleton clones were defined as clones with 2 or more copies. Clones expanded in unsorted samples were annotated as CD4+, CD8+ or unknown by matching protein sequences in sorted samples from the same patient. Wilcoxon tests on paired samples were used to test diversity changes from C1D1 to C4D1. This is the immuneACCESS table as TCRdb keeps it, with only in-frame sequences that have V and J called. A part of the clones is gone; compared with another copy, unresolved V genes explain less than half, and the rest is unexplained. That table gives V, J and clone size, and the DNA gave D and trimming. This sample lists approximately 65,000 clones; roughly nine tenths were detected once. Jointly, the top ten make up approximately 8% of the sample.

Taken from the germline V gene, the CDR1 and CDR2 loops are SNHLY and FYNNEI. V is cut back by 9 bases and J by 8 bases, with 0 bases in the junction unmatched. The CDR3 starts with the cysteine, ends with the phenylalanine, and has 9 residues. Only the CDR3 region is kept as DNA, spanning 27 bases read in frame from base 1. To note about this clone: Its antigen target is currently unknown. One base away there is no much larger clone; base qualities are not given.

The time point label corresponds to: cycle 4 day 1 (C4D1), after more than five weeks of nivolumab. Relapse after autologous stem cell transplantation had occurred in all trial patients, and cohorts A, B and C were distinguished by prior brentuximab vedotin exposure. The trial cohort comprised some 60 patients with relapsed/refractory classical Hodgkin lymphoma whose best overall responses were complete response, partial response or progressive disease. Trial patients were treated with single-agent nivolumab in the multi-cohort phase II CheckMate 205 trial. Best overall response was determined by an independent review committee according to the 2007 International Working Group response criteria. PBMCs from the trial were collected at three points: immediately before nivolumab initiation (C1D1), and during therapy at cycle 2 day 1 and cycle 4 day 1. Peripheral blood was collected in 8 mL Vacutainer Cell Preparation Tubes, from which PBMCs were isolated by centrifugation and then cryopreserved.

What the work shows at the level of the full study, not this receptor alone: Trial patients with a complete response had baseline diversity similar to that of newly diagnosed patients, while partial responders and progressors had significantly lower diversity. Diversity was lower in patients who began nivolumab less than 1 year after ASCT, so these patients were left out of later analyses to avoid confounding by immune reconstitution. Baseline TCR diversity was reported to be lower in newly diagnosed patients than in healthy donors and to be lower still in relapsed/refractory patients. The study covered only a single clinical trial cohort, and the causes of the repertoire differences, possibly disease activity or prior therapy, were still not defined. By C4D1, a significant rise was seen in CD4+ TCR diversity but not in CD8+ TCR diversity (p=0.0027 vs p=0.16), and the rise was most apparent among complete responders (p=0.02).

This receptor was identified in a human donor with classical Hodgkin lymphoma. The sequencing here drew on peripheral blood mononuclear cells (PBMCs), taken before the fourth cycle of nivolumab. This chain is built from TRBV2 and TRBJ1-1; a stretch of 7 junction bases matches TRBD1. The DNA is TGTGCCAGGACAGGGGAAGCTTTCTTT. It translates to CARTGEAFF.